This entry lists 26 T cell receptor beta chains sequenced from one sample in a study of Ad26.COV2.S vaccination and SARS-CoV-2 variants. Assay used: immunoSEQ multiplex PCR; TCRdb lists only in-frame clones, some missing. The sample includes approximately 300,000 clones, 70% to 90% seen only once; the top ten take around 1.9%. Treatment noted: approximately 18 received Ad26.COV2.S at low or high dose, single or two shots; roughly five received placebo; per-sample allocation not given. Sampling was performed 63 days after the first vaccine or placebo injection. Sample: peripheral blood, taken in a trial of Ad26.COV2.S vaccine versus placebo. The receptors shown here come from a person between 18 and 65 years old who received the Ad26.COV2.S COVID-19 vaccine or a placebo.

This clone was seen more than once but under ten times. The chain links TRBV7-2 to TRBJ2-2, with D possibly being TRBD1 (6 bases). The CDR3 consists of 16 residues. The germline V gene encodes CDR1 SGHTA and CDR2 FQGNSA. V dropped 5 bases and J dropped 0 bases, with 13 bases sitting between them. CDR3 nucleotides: TGTGCCAGCAGCCCGTCGGACAGTACGAACACCGGGGAGCTGTTTTTT. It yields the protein CASSPSDSTNTGELFF.

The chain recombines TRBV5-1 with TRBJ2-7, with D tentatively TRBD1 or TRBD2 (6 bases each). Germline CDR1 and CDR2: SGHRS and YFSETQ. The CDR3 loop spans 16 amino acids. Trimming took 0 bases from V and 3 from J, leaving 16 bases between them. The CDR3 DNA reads TGCGCCAGCAGCTTGGGGGCCGGGGGCGAACGCTACGAGCAGTACTTC. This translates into CASSLGAGGERYEQYF.

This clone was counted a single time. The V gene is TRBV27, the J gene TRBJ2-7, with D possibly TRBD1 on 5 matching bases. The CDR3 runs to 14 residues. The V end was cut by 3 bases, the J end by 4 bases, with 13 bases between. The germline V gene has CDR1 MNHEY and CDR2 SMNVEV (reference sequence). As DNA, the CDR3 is TGTGCCAGCAGTTTCGTTGACAGAGTTTACGAGCAGTACTTC. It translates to CASSFVDRVYEQYF.

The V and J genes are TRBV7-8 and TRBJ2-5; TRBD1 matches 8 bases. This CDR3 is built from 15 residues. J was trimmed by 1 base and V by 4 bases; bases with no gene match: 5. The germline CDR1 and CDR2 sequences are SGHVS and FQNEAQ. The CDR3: CASSSQDRGQETQYF. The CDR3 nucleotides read TGTGCCAGCAGCTCACAAGACAGGGGCCAAGAGACCCAGTACTTC.

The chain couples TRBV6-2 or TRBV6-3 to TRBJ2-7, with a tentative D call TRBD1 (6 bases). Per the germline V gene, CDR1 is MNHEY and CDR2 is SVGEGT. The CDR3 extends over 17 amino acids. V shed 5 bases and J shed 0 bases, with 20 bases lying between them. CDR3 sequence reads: CASSLDSKNWRSYEQYF. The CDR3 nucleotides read TGTGCCAGCAGTCTGGACAGTAAGAATTGGCGCTCCTACGAGCAGTACTTC.

CDR3 amino acids: CASSPGTGQNQPQHF. The DNA for the CDR3 is TGCGCCAGCAGCCCCGGGACAGGGCAAAATCAGCCCCAGCATTTT. The rearrangement joins TRBV5-1 to TRBJ1-5, with 9 bases matching TRBD1. Per the germline V gene, CDR1 is SGHRS and CDR2 is YFSETQ. The CDR3 is 15 residues long. The V and J ends lost 4 bases and 4 bases, in that order; junction bases with no gene match: 6. The variable domain in full, with the rest retrieved from reference TRBV5-1 and TRBJ1-5, is KAGVTQTPRYLIKTRGQQVTLSCSPISGHRSVSWYQQTPGQGLQFLFEYFSETQRNKGNFPGRFSGRQFSNSRSEMNVSTLELGDSALYLCASSPGTGQNQPQHFGDGTRLSIL.

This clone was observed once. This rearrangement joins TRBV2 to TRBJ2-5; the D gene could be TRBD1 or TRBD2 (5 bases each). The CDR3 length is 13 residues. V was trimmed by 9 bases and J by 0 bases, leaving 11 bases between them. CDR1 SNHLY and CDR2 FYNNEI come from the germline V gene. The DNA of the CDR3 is TGTGCCAGTCGGGACGGGAACCAAGAGACCCAGTACTTC. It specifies CASRDGNQETQYF.

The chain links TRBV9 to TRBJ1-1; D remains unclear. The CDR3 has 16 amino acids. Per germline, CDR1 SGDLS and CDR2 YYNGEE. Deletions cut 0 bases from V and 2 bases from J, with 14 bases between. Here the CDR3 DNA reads TGTGCCAGCAGCGTAGGCACCGGGAGCCCCAACACTGAAGCTTTCTTT. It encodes CASSVGTGSPNTEAFF.

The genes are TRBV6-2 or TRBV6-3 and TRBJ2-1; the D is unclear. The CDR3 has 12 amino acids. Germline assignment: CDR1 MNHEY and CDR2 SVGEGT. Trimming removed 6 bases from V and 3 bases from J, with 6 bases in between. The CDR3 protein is CASSQYYNEQFF. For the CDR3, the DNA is TGTGCCAGCAGCCAGTACTACAATGAGCAGTTCTTC.

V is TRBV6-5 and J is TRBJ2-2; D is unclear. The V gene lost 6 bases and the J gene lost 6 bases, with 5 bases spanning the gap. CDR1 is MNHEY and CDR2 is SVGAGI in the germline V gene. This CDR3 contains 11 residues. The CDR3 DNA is TGTGCCAGCAGAGGGTCCGGGGAGCTGTTTTTT. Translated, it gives CASRGSGELFF.

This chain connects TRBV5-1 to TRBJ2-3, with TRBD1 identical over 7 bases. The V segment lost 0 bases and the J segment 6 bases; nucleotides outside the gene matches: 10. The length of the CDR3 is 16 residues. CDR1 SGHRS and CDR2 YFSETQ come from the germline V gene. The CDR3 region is CASSLGQGIGLDTQYF. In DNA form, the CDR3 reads TGCGCCAGCAGCTTGGGACAGGGCATAGGATTGGATACGCAGTATTTT.

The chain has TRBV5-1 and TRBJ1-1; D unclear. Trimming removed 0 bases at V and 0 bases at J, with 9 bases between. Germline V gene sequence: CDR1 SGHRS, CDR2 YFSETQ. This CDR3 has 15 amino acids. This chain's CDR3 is CASSLEGRVNTEAFF. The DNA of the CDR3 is TGCGCCAGCAGCTTGGAGGGCAGAGTGAACACTGAAGCTTTCTTT.

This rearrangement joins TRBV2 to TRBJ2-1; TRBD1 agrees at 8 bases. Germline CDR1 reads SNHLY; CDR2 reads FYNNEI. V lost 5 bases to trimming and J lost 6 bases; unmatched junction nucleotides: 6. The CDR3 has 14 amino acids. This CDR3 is CASSTGTGPNEQFF. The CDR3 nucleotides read TGTGCCAGCAGTACCGGGACAGGTCCCAATGAGCAGTTCTTC.

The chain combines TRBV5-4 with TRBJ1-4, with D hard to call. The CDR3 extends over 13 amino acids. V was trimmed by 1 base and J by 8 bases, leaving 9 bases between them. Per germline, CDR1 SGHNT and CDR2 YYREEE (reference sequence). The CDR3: CASSLMLGEKLFF. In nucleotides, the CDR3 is TGTGCCAGCAGCTTGATGCTGGGAGAAAAACTGTTTTTT.

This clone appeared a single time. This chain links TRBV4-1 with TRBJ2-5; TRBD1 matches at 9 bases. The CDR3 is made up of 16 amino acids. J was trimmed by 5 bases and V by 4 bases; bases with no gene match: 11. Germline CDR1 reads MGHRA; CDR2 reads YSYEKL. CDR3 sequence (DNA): TGCGCCAGCAGCCGACAAGGGACAGGGAGCCTGGAGACCCAGTACTTC. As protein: CASSRQGTGSLETQYF.

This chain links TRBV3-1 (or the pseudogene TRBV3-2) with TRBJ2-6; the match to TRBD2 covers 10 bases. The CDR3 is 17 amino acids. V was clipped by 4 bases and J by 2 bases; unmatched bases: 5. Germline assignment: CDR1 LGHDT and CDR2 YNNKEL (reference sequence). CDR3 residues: CASSRLAGVTGANVLTF. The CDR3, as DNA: TGTGCCAGCAGCCGTCTAGCGGGGGTAACTGGGGCCAACGTCCTGACTTTC.

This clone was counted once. The CDR3 coding sequence is TGTGCCAGCAGCTTAAAGGAGGTTGCTGGAAACACCATATATTTT. Translation gives CASSLKEVAGNTIYF. V usage is TRBV7-9 and J usage is TRBJ1-3; D unresolved. CDR3 length: 15 residues. CDR1 is SEHNR and CDR2 is FQNEAQ in the germline V gene (reference sequence). The germline V and J ends were trimmed by 2 bases and 2 bases, with 10 bases remaining between them. The full variable domain, completed using reference TRBV7-9 and TRBJ1-3, is DTGVSQNPRHKITKRGQNVTFRCDPISEHNRLYWYRQTLGQGPEFLTYFQNEAQLEKSRLLSDRFSAERPKGSFSTLEIQRTEQGDSAMYLCASSLKEVAGNTIYFGEGSWLTVV.

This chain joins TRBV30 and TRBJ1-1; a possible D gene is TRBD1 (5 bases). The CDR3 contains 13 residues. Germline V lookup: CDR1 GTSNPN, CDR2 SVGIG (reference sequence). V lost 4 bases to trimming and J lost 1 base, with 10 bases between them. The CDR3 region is CAWNYRWNTEAFF. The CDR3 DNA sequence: TGTGCCTGGAACTACAGGTGGAACACTGAAGCTTTCTTT.

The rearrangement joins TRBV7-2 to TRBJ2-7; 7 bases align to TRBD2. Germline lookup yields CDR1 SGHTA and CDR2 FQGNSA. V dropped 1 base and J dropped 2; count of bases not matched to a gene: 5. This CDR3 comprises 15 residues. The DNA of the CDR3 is TGTGCCAGCAGCTTAGTCCGCGGGGGAACCTACGAGCAGTACTTC. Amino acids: CASSLVRGGTYEQYF. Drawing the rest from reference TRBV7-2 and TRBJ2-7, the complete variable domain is GAGVSQSPSNKVTEKGKDVELRCDPISGHTALYWYRQSLGQGLEFLIYFQGNSAPDKSGLPSDRFSAERTGGSVSTLTIQRTQQEDSAVYLCASSLVRGGTYEQYFGPGTRLTVT.

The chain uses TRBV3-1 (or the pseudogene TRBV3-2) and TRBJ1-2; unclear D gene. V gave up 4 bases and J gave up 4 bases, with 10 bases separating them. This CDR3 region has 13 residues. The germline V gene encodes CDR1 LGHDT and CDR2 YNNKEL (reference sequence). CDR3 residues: CASSPQSFYGYTF. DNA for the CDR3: TGTGCCAGCAGCCCGCAGAGCTTCTATGGCTACACCTTC.

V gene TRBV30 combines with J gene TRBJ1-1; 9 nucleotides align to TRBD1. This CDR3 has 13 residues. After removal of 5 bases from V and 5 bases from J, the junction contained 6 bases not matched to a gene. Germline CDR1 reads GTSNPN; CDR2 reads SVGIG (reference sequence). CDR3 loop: CAWSGTGITEAFF. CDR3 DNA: TGTGCCTGGTCCGGGACAGGGATTACTGAAGCTTTCTTT.

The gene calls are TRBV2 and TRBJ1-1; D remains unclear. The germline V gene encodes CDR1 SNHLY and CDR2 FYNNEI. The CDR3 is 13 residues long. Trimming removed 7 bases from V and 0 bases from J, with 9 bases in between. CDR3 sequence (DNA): TGTGCCAGCAACCTAGAGATGAACACTGAAGCTTTCTTT. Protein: CASNLEMNTEAFF.

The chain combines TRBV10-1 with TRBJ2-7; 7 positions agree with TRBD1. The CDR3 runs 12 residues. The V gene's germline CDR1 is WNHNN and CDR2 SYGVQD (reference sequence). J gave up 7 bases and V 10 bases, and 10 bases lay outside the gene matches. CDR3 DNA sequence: TGCGCCACCCAGGGGGTGGCAGGAGAGCAGTACTTC. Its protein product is CATQGVAGEQYF.

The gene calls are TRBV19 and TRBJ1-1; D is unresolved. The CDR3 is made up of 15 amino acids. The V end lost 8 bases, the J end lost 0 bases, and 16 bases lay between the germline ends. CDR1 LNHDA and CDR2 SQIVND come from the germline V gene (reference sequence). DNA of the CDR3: TGTGCCAGTCAGCCGTCCCAGTCCATGAACACTGAAGCTTTCTTT. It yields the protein CASQPSQSMNTEAFF. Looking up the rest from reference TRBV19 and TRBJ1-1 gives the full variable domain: DGGITQSPKYLFRKEGQNVTLSCEQNLNHDAMYWYRQDPGQGLRLIYYSQIVNDFQKGDIAEGYSVSREKKESFPLTVTSAQKNPTAFYLCASQPSQSMNTEAFFGQGTRLTVV.

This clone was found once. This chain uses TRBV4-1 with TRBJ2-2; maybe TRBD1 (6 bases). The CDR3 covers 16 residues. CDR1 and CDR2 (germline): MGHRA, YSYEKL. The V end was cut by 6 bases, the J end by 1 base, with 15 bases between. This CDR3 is CASRGSPGQNTGELFF. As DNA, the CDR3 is TGCGCCAGCAGGGGGAGTCCGGGACAGAACACCGGGGAGCTGTTTTTT.

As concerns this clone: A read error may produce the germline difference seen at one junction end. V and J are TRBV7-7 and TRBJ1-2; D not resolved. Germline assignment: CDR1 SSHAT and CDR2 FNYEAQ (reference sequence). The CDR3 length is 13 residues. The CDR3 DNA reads TGTGCTAGCAGCTTCTTAGGCGCGGAGGACTACACCTTC. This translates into CASSFLGAEDYTF. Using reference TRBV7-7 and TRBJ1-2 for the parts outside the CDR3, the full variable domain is GAGVSQSPRYKVTKRGQDVTLRCDPISSHATLYWYQQALGQGPEFLTYFNYEAQPDKSGLPSDRFSAERPEGSISTLTIQRTEQRDSAMYRCASSFLGAEDYTFGSGTRLTVV.